This T cell receptor (beta chain) was captured in a study of response to subunit inactivated influenza vaccine. Study results and caveats: The authors suggested that every seasonal influenza vaccination recruits few new T cells.

TCRdb recomputed calls from the RT-PCR reads with MiXCR, one row per CDR3 protein. Among about 520,000 distinct CDR3 sequences listed, roughly 11% were seen once. This clonotype was recorded a few times. The antigen remains unidentified. Just one base apart from a much larger clone, this may be a read error. The TCR originated in a man aged 50-59 years who received an inactivated influenza vaccine. The input for sequencing was PBMCs from blood, taken about 6 weeks after vaccination.

The CDR3 protein is CASRENTEAFF. The DNA for the CDR3 is TGTGCCAGCAGGGAGAACACTGAAGCTTTCTTT. V and J are TRBV2 and TRBJ1-1; D ambiguous. CDR1 and CDR2 (germline): SNHLY, FYNNEI. Trimming removed 6 bases at V and 1 base at J, with 3 bases between. This CDR3 is 11 amino acids long.